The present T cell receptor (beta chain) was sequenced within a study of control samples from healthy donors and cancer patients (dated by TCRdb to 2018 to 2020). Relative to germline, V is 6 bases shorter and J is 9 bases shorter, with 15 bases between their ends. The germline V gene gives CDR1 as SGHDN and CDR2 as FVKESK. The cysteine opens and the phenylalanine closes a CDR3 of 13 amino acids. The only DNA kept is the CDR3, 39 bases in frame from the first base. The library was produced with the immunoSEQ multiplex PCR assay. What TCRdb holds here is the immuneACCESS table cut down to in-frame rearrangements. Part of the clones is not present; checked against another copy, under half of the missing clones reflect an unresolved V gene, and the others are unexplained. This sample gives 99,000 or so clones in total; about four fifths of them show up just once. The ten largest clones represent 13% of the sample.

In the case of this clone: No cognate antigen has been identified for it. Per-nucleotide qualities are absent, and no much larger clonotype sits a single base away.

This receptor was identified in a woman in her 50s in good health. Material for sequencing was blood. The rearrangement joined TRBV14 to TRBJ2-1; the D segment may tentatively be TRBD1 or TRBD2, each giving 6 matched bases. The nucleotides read TGTGCCAGCAGTATCCTGGGGGGCAGTGAGCAGTTCTTC. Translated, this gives CASSILGGSEQFF.